Listed here are 24 T cell receptor beta chains from one sample, sequenced in a study of neoadjuvant anti-PD-1 for oral cavity cancer. Using immunoSEQ multiplex PCR, the repertoire was profiled, and TCRdb retains in-frame clones only, with some absent. The sample shows 70,000 to 95,000 clones, approximately 84% of them seen only once. The starting material was PBMCs, obtained before nivolumab (anti-PD-1) treatment. Every receptor here comes from a person aged 35-80 years with oral cavity squamous cell carcinoma.

J is TRBJ2-3 and V is TRBV27, with 11 bases matching TRBD2. The CDR3 covers 19 residues. The V gene's germline CDR1 is MNHEY and CDR2 SMNVEV (reference sequence). Trimming removed 4 bases from V and 0 bases from J; junction bases left unmatched: 12. CDR3 coding DNA: TGTGCCAGCAGTTCCCTACTAGCGGGAGTCCCCCTTAGCACAGATACGCAGTATTTT. This gives the protein CASSSLLAGVPLSTDTQYF.

The chain combines TRBV6-1 with TRBJ2-1; D may be TRBD1 (6 bases). This CDR3 comprises 17 residues. Between the trimmed V and J ends, which lost 1 base and 0 bases, there was a span of 13 bases. CDR1 is MNHNS, CDR2 SASEGT, per germline. The CDR3 DNA follows: TGTGCCAGCAGTGAAGGGGACGGGACACGCTCCTACAATGAGCAGTTCTTC. Protein sequence: CASSEGDGTRSYNEQFF.

This clone was recorded only once. The chain couples TRBV5-1 to TRBJ2-7, with TRBD1 matching 9 bases. This CDR3 contains 14 residues. Germline CDR1 SGHRS, CDR2 YFSETQ. After removal of 5 bases from V and 2 bases from J, the junction contained 5 bases not matched to a gene. The CDR3 nucleotides are TGCGCCAGCAGGCTCGGGACAGGGACCTACGAGCAGTACTTC. Encoded protein: CASRLGTGTYEQYF.

A single count supports this clone. The chain is built from TRBV30 and TRBJ2-7; 7 bases are shared with TRBD1. Germline loops: CDR1 GTSNPN, CDR2 SVGIG (reference sequence). The ends lost 5 bases at V and 2 bases at J; junction bases unmatched: 12. The CDR3 has 15 residues. The CDR3 is CAWGRLSGGTYEQYF. The CDR3 DNA follows: TGTGCCTGGGGTCGTCTGTCAGGGGGAACCTACGAGCAGTACTTC.

The CDR3 bases are TGTGCCCTAGCCCGCCTAAATGAGCAGTTCTTC. It specifies CALARLNEQFF. The V call is TRBV2, the J call TRBJ2-1, with D possibly matching TRBD2 (5 bases). Germline V gene lookup returns CDR1 SNHLY and CDR2 FYNNEI. CDR3 length: 11 residues. V was trimmed by 11 bases and J by 7 bases, leaving 12 bases between them.

This rearrangement joins TRBV7-8 to TRBJ2-2; possibly TRBD2 for D (5 bases). Looked up from germline, CDR1 is SGHVS and CDR2 is FQNEAQ. The CDR3 sequence is 15 residues long. Trimming removed 6 bases at V and 6 bases at J, with 17 bases between. CDR3 in amino acids: CASSSDFRDPGELFF. As DNA, the CDR3 is TGTGCCAGCAGTTCGGACTTTCGAGATCCCGGGGAGCTGTTTTTT.

The rearrangement joins TRBV30 to TRBJ1-1, with TRBD1 matching 11 bases. The CDR3 is 14 residues long. Germline lookup yields CDR1 GTSNPN and CDR2 SVGIG (reference sequence). Trimming cost V 3 bases and J 4 bases; bases outside gene matches: 4. CDR3 region: CAWSGQGAGTEAFF. The CDR3, as DNA: TGTGCCTGGAGCGGACAGGGGGCTGGCACTGAAGCTTTCTTT.

The chain links TRBV4-1 to TRBJ2-7; D is uncertain. Germline lookup yields CDR1 MGHRA and CDR2 YSYEKL. CDR3 length: 15 amino acids. Trimming left V 1 base short and J 2 bases short, with 12 bases between. The CDR3 bases are TGCGCCAGCAGCCAAGGCCAGACGGCTACCTACGAGCAGTACTTC. Its protein is CASSQGQTATYEQYF.

V and J are TRBV27 and TRBJ1-2; tentatively, D is TRBD1 (5 bases). The CDR3 length is 13 residues. The germline V gene has CDR1 MNHEY and CDR2 SMNVEV (reference sequence). The V end was cut by 6 bases, the J end by 4 bases, with 12 bases between. The CDR3 nucleotides read TGTGCCAGCAGCGACCGGGACCTCTATGGCTACACCTTC. Its translation is CASSDRDLYGYTF.

The rearrangement links TRBV2 to TRBJ1-5; D gene ambiguous. Germline V gene sequence: CDR1 SNHLY, CDR2 FYNNEI. This CDR3 has 14 amino acids. Trimming cost V 4 bases and J 1 base, with 8 bases left between them. Here the CDR3 DNA reads TGTGCCAGCAGTGCCGACACAAGCAATCAGCCCCAGCATTTT. Amino acid sequence: CASSADTSNQPQHF.

This sequence joins TRBV30 and TRBJ1-2; D is undetermined. The CDR3 totals 14 residues. V lost 7 bases and J lost 3, with 18 bases in between. Looked up from germline, CDR1 is GTSNPN and CDR2 is SVGIG (reference sequence). The CDR3 is CALGTRHLDYGYTF. The CDR3 coding sequence is TGTGCCTTAGGTACACGCCATCTGGACTATGGCTACACCTTC.

V usage is TRBV27 and J usage is TRBJ2-2; 9 bases are shared with TRBD1. Germline-derived CDR1 and CDR2 are MNHEY and SMNVEV (reference sequence). The CDR3 totals 17 residues. V shed 7 bases and J 2 bases; nucleotides not matched to a gene: 11. DNA for the CDR3: TGTGCCAGCAAGAGGGACAGGGTCCTTGACAACACCGGGGAGCTGTTTTTT. Translating it yields CASKRDRVLDNTGELFF.

The chain employs TRBV19 and TRBJ2-1; weak D call: TRBD1 (6 bases). This CDR3 has 15 residues. Germline CDR1 reads LNHDA; CDR2 reads SQIVND (reference sequence). Trimming shortened V by 6 bases and J by 4 bases, and 16 bases separated the two germline ends. The CDR3 DNA follows: TGTGCCAGTAGGCCTCAGGGGCTGGAATACAATGAGCAGTTCTTC. It yields the protein CASRPQGLEYNEQFF.

Here the CDR3 reads CASSISLVGGTNTEAFF. The CDR3 coding sequence is TGTGCCAGTAGTATATCCCTAGTGGGGGGCACGAACACTGAAGCTTTCTTT. This sequence joins TRBV19 and TRBJ1-1; tentatively, D is TRBD1 (6 bases). The CDR3 sequence is 17 residues long. CDR1 and CDR2 (germline): LNHDA, SQIVND (reference sequence). V dropped 2 bases and J dropped 1 base, with 17 bases sitting between them. Using reference TRBV19 and TRBJ1-1 for the parts outside the CDR3, the full variable domain is DGGITQSPKYLFRKEGQNVTLSCEQNLNHDAMYWYRQDPGQGLRLIYYSQIVNDFQKGDIAEGYSVSREKKESFPLTVTSAQKNPTAFYLCASSISLVGGTNTEAFFGQGTRLTVV.

Written as DNA, the CDR3 is TGTGCCAGCAGCAATTTTCGGGACAACAATAGCAATCAGCCCCAGCATTTT. Translated, it gives CASSNFRDNNSNQPQHF. V gene TRBV21-1 combines with J gene TRBJ1-5; the table gives TRBD1 as D, unverified against the DNA. TRBV21-1 is noted as a pseudogene. The CDR3 is made up of 17 amino acids.

The genes are TRBV15 and TRBJ2-7; a weak D match, TRBD2 (5 bases). Germline V gives CDR1 LNHNV, CDR2 YYDKDF (reference sequence). The V end was cut by 1 base, the J end by 4 bases, with 14 bases between. The CDR3 has 15 amino acids. The DNA of the CDR3 is TGTGCCACCAGCAGAGGAGCTGGCGGCGGGTACGAGCAGTACTTC. Translating it yields CATSRGAGGGYEQYF.

V gene TRBV11-2 combines with J gene TRBJ1-5; 8 bases align to TRBD1. The CDR3 runs to 15 residues. Germline CDR1 reads SGHAT; CDR2 reads FQNNGV. The junction had 12 bases not matched to a gene; V was cut back by 5 bases and J by 9 bases. CDR3 region: CASSLTGQGVAPQHF. The CDR3 DNA sequence: TGTGCCAGCAGCCTAACCGGACAGGGAGTTGCGCCCCAGCATTTT.

This rearrangement joins TRBV11-1 to TRBJ1-4; 10 bases fit TRBD1. Germline V lookup: CDR1 SGHAT, CDR2 FQDESV (reference sequence). The V and J ends lost 3 bases and 8 bases, in that order; junction bases with no gene match: 3. This CDR3 has 14 residues. In DNA form, the CDR3 reads TGTGCCAGCAGCTTGACAGGGGGCCTGGAAAAACTGTTTTTT. Residues: CASSLTGGLEKLFF.

V gene TRBV6-6 combines with J gene TRBJ2-2, with D possibly TRBD2 on 5 matching bases. This CDR3 has 15 amino acids. V lost 0 bases and J 4 bases, leaving 9 bases between the germline ends. Germline CDR1 MNHNY, CDR2 SVGAGI (reference sequence). The CDR3 nucleotides read TGTGCCAGCAGTTACTCGAGAGGAGGCACCGGGGAGCTGTTTTTT. As protein: CASSYSRGGTGELFF.

The CDR3 DNA is TGCGCCAGCAGCTTAGAGTTTGAGCAGTTCTTC. Encoded protein: CASSLEFEQFF. V and J are TRBV5-1 and TRBJ2-1; D remains ambiguous. The V and J ends lost 2 bases and 9 bases respectively, with 6 bases between them. The length of the CDR3 is 11 residues. CDR1 is SGHRS, CDR2 YFSETQ, per germline.

The chain is built from TRBV5-1 and TRBJ1-2; D is uncertain. Trimming pared 4 bases from V and 4 bases from J, leaving 11 bases between. Germline-derived CDR1 and CDR2 are SGHRS and YFSETQ. The CDR3 runs 13 residues. CDR3 residues: CASSLPGSYGYTF. For the CDR3, the DNA is TGCGCCAGCAGCCTCCCGGGTAGCTATGGCTACACCTTC.

V usage is TRBV9 and J usage is TRBJ2-1; D gene uncertain. V was shortened by 2 bases and J by 4 bases, with 13 bases between the two germline ends. Germline V gives CDR1 SGDLS, CDR2 YYNGEE. There are 15 residues in the CDR3. This chain's CDR3 is CASSVGPIPYNEQFF. The CDR3 nucleotides are TGTGCCAGCAGCGTTGGCCCTATCCCTTACAATGAGCAGTTCTTC.

This chain joins TRBV14 and TRBJ2-5; 11 nucleotides line up with TRBD2. Germline CDR1 and CDR2: SGHDN and FVKESK. The trim removed 2 bases at V and 3 bases at J, leaving 5 bases unmatched. CDR3 length: 16 amino acids. The CDR3 loop reads CASSQLTSGREETQYF. In DNA, the CDR3 is TGTGCCAGCAGCCAATTAACTAGCGGGAGAGAAGAGACCCAGTACTTC.

V usage is TRBV11-2 and J usage is TRBJ1-1; no clear D. The CDR3 covers 15 residues. Germline V lookup: CDR1 SGHAT, CDR2 FQNNGV. Trimming shortened V by 5 bases and J by 0 bases, and 13 bases separated the two germline ends. The CDR3 DNA reads as TGTGCCAGCAGCCCGATACAAGGAATGAACACTGAAGCTTTCTTT. It translates to CASSPIQGMNTEAFF.